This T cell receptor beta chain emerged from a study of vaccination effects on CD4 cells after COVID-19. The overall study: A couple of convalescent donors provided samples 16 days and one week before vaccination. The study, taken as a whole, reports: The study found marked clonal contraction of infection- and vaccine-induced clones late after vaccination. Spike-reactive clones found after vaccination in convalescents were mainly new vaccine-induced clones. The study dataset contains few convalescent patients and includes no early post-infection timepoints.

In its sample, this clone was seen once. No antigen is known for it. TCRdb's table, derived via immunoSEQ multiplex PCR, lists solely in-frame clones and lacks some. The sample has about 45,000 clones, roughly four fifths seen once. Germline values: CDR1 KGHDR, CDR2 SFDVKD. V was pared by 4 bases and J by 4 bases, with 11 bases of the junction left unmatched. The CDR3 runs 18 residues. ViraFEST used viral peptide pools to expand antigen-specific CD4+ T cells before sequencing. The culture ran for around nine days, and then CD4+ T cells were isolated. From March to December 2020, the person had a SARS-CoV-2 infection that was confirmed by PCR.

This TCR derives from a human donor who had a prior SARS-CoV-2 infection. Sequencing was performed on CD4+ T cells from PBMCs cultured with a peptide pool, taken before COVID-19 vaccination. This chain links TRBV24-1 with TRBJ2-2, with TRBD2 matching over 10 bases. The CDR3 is CATSDPKPGLAFTGELFF. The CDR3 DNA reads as TGTGCCACCAGTGACCCTAAACCGGGACTAGCGTTCACCGGGGAGCTGTTTTTT.